Listed here are 18 T cell receptor beta chains from one sample, sequenced in a study of blood T cell repertoires in COVID-19. The table came from immunoSEQ multiplex PCR; TCRdb's copy has only in-frame clones and leaves some out. The sample holds 310,000 or so clones, roughly nine tenths seen once. Source material: peripheral blood. All receptors derive from a woman aged 30 to 39 with COVID-19, enrolled during active disease.

This rearrangement joins TRBV27 to TRBJ2-7; 9 positions agree with TRBD2. The CDR3 sequence is 14 residues long. In germline, CDR1 is MNHEY, CDR2 SMNVEV (reference sequence). Germline trimming cut 6 bases from V and 2 bases from J; bases unmatched to any gene: 5. CDR3 coding DNA: TGTGCCAGCAGCCTAGCGGGAACGACCTACGAGCAGTACTTC. This translates into CASSLAGTTYEQYF.

The chain is built from TRBV19 and TRBJ2-7; 7 nucleotides agree with TRBD2. V trimming: 6 bases; J trimming: 2 bases; junction bases outside the gene matches: 10. This CDR3 is built from 15 residues. Germline lookup yields CDR1 LNHDA and CDR2 SQIVND (reference sequence). CDR3 DNA: TGTGCCAGTAGCCCAACTAGCGCGAGACCCTACGAGCAGTACTTC. It yields the protein CASSPTSARPYEQYF.

The gene calls are TRBV12-3 or TRBV12-4 and TRBJ2-7; 10 positions match TRBD1. J was trimmed by 4 bases and V by 6 bases; bases with no gene match: 3. The length of the CDR3 is 13 residues. The CDR3 region is CASRGTGVYEQYF. The CDR3 nucleotides read TGTGCCAGCAGGGGGACAGGGGTATACGAGCAGTACTTC.

This clone was observed a single time. V and J are TRBV7-7 and TRBJ2-5, with 7 bases that match TRBD2. The germline V gene encodes CDR1 SSHAT and CDR2 FNYEAQ (reference sequence). The ends lost 0 bases at V and 1 base at J; junction bases unmatched: 23. This CDR3 is 22 amino acids long. CDR3 bases: TGTGCCAGCAGCTTAGCGATGAACCCCGAGAGGACGGGAGGTCAACCCCAAGAGACCCAGTACTTC. Translated, it gives CASSLAMNPERTGGQPQETQYF.

In this sample, this clone turned up once. The chain uses TRBV2 and TRBJ1-5, with 8 bases aligning to TRBD1. The germline CDR1 and CDR2 sequences are SNHLY and FYNNEI. Trimming took 5 bases from V and 6 from J; bases not matched to a gene: 9. The CDR3 sequence is 15 residues long. CDR3 coding DNA: TGTGCCAGCAGTCCTGACAGGGGAGTAATTCAGCCCCAGCATTTT. The encoded protein is CASSPDRGVIQPQHF.

The V and J genes are TRBV2 and TRBJ2-3, with D unclear. The germline V gene encodes CDR1 SNHLY and CDR2 FYNNEI. The ends were cut back, 4 bases at V and 2 bases at J, with 10 bases in the middle. The CDR3 extends over 14 amino acids. The CDR3 is CASSALTNTDTQYF. The CDR3 DNA sequence: TGTGCCAGCAGTGCTCTAACCAACACAGATACGCAGTATTTT.

The V call is TRBV4-2, the J call TRBJ2-7, with D perhaps matching TRBD2 (6 bases). Germline values: CDR1 LGHNA, CDR2 YNFKEQ. This CDR3 has 15 residues. Trimming cost V 0 bases and J 4 bases, with 13 bases left between them. CDR3 coding DNA: TGTGCCAGCAGCCAAGAGGGCACGGGACTTTACGAGCAGTACTTC. Translated: CASSQEGTGLYEQYF.

The genes are TRBV6-5 and TRBJ2-1, with TRBD1 as a possible D gene (6 bases). The CDR3 totals 15 residues. The germline gives CDR1 MNHEY, CDR2 SVGAGI. Trimming took off 1 base at V and 8 bases at J, with 15 bases between the two ends. The CDR3 DNA sequence: TGTGCCAGCAGTTACTACCGACAGGTTCTTCATGAGCAGTTCTTC. The encoded protein is CASSYYRQVLHEQFF.

The chain employs TRBV7-2 and TRBJ2-5, with D perhaps matching TRBD2 (5 bases). The CDR3 is made up of 14 amino acids. In germline, CDR1 is SGHTA, CDR2 FQGNSA. The V gene lost 5 bases and the J gene lost 4 bases, with 14 bases spanning the gap. For the CDR3, the DNA is TGTGCCAGCAGCCCCAAAGGACGGGGAGAGACCCAGTACTTC. This codes for CASSPKGRGETQYF.

In its sample, this clone was seen once. V and J are TRBV18 and TRBJ1-1; 11 bases agree with TRBD1. The germline V gene encodes CDR1 KGHSH and CDR2 LQKENI. V trimming: 4 bases; J trimming: 1 base; junction bases outside the gene matches: 2. This CDR3 has 15 amino acids. The CDR3 loop reads CASSQGTGGNTEAFF. For the CDR3, the DNA is TGTGCCAGCTCACAGGGGACAGGGGGGAACACTGAAGCTTTCTTT.

This clone was seen a single time. This CDR3 reads CATSDFRPGELFF. CDR3 DNA: TGTGCCACCAGTGATTTTCGTCCCGGGGAGCTGTTTTTT. The rearrangement uses TRBV24-1 and TRBJ2-2; D is uncertain. Germline V lookup: CDR1 KGHDR, CDR2 SFDVKD. The CDR3 consists of 13 residues. Trimming pared 1 base from V and 6 bases from J, leaving 5 bases between.

This rearrangement joins TRBV12-3 or TRBV12-4 to TRBJ2-7; TRBD2 might be the D (5 bases). V was clipped by 3 bases and J by 4 bases, with 7 bases between them. The CDR3 is 12 amino acids. The chain's CDR3 is CASSFGEYEQYF. In DNA, the CDR3 is TGTGCCAGCAGTTTCGGGGAATACGAGCAGTACTTC.

The chain uses TRBV21-1 and TRBJ1-1; the listed D gene, TRBD1, was not tested against the DNA. TRBV21-1 is deemed a pseudogene. CDR3 length: 20 residues. The CDR3 region is CASSKERRGTGGYRDTEAFF. DNA for the CDR3: TGTGCCAGCAGCAAAGAGAGGAGGGGGACAGGGGGCTATCGAGACACTGAAGCTTTCTTT.

The rearrangement uses TRBV27 and TRBJ2-1; a possible D gene is TRBD2 (5 bases). Trimming stripped 3 bases from V and 5 bases from J, with 17 bases between. Germline V gives CDR1 MNHEY, CDR2 SMNVEV (reference sequence). This CDR3 has 16 residues. The chain's CDR3 is CASSFGGVGVHNEQFF. The CDR3 DNA sequence: TGTGCCAGCAGTTTTGGCGGTGTGGGAGTCCACAATGAGCAGTTCTTC.

The J gene is TRBJ1-4, the V gene TRBV3-1 (or the pseudogene TRBV3-2); no clear D. V shed 1 base and J shed 8 bases, with 17 bases lying between them. CDR3 length: 16 amino acids. Germline V lookup: CDR1 LGHDT, CDR2 YNNKEL (reference sequence). The CDR3 DNA sequence: TGTGCCAGCAGCCAAGGGGATCTGGGAGAGAAAGAAAAACTGTTTTTT. It yields the protein CASSQGDLGEKEKLFF.

This rearrangement joins TRBV11-2 to TRBJ1-2, with D unclear. The CDR3 runs to 12 residues. Per the germline V gene, CDR1 is SGHAT and CDR2 is FQNNGV. Trimming took 5 bases from V and 0 from J, leaving 4 bases between them. The CDR3 sequence is CASSRTNYGYTF. CDR3 nucleotide sequence: TGTGCCAGCAGCCGTACTAACTATGGCTACACCTTC.

The V and J genes are TRBV19 and TRBJ1-1; 9 bases map to TRBD1. The V segment lost 3 bases and the J segment 5 bases; nucleotides outside the gene matches: 7. The CDR3 loop spans 15 amino acids. Germline CDR1 is LNHDA and CDR2 is SQIVND (reference sequence). The CDR3 coding sequence is TGTGCCAGTAGTATTCAGACAGGGGGATCGACTGAAGCTTTCTTT. Translation gives CASSIQTGGSTEAFF. The whole variable domain, remainder taken from reference TRBV19 and TRBJ1-1, is DGGITQSPKYLFRKEGQNVTLSCEQNLNHDAMYWYRQDPGQGLRLIYYSQIVNDFQKGDIAEGYSVSREKKESFPLTVTSAQKNPTAFYLCASSIQTGGSTEAFFGQGTRLTVV.

The DNA for the CDR3 is TGTGCCAGCAGCCAAACAGGGGCGAACACTGAAGCTTTCTTT. The encoded protein is CASSQTGANTEAFF. The chain combines TRBV14 with TRBJ1-1; 7 bases map to TRBD1. This CDR3 contains 14 residues. Germline V gene data show CDR1 as SGHDN and CDR2 as FVKESK. The V and J ends lost 2 bases and 1 base, in that order; junction bases with no gene match: 1.